A single sample gave rise to the 20 T cell receptor beta chains below, sequenced in a study of patients and donors after allogeneic stem cell transplantation. TCRdb reprocessed the RT-PCR reads with MiXCR, giving one entry per CDR3 protein. The sample shows roughly 960,000 distinct CDR3 sequences, about a sixth of them seen only once. The sequenced sample consisted of blood, either unsorted or a sorted T cell fraction (not recorded which). These receptors all stem from a human donor who was either an allogeneic HSCT recipient or a stem cell or donor lymphocyte infusion donor (not recorded which). It is not recorded whose cells these are; they may come from a transplant donor.

This clonotype showed up just a few times. This sequence joins TRBV28 and TRBJ2-7, with D possibly being TRBD1 or TRBD2 (5 bases each). The CDR3 spans 13 residues. Trimming cost V 7 bases and J 0 bases, with 10 bases left between them. CDR1 MDHEN and CDR2 SYDVKM come from the germline V gene. CDR3 nucleotides: TGTGCCAGCAAGCCAGGGAGCTCCTACGAGCAGTACTTC. Residues: CASKPGSSYEQYF.

The genes are TRBV12-3 or TRBV12-4 and TRBJ2-2, with D perhaps TRBD2 (5 bases). V was trimmed by 2 bases and J by 4 bases, leaving 14 bases between them. The CDR3 is 16 residues long. The CDR3 DNA sequence: TGTGCCAGCAGTTTAAATGCGGGCCTGCCCACCGGGGAGCTGTTTTTT. Its protein is CASSLNAGLPTGELFF.

This clonotype was observed a few times. The J gene is TRBJ2-1, the V gene TRBV27; a possible D gene is TRBD1 (5 bases). Trimming took 2 bases from V and 6 from J, leaving 8 bases between them. The CDR3 consists of 13 residues. Germline lookup yields CDR1 MNHEY and CDR2 SMNVEV (reference sequence). The CDR3 sequence: CASSLGAANEQFF. CDR3 in DNA: TGTGCCAGCAGTTTAGGGGCTGCCAATGAGCAGTTCTTC.

This clonotype was seen repeatedly, ten times or more. J is TRBJ2-3 and V is TRBV6-1, with 10 bases lining up with TRBD1. CDR1 is MNHNS and CDR2 is SASEGT in the germline V gene. V was pared by 6 bases and J by 5 bases, with 8 bases of the junction left unmatched. The CDR3 runs to 15 residues. The CDR3 is CASSPRDRGRDTQYF. The CDR3 region has the DNA TGTGCCAGCAGCCCCAGGGACAGGGGTAGAGATACGCAGTATTTT.

The CDR3 sequence: CASSFGRESRTDTQYF. For the CDR3, the DNA is TGTGCCAGCAGTTTCGGCAGGGAAAGTCGAACAGATACGCAGTATTTT. The rearrangement links TRBV12-3 or TRBV12-4 to TRBJ2-3, with D possibly TRBD1 on 5 matching bases. The V and J ends lost 3 bases and 3 bases respectively, with 16 bases between them. This CDR3 is built from 16 residues.

This clonotype came up many times. At one end, the junction sequence differs from germline, possibly due to a read error. The CDR3 coding sequence is TGTGCCAGCAGTTTATCGGGTCAGCAAGAGACCCAGTACTTC. Its translation is CASSLSGQQETQYF. The chain links TRBV5-1 to TRBJ2-5, with D unresolved. This CDR3 comprises 14 residues. The germline CDR1 and CDR2 sequences are SGHRS and YFSETQ.

The chain joins TRBV20-1 to TRBJ2-1, with D possibly matching TRBD2 (6 bases). The V and J ends lost 3 bases and 12 bases respectively, with 12 bases between them. Per germline, CDR1 DFQATT and CDR2 SNEGSKA (reference sequence). The CDR3 contains 11 residues. As DNA, the CDR3 is TGCAGTGCTAGTGCCGGGGGATGGCAGTTCTTC. It translates to CSASAGGWQFF.

This rearrangement joins TRBV7-8 to TRBJ1-5; 9 bases align to TRBD1. This CDR3 region has 16 residues. The germline CDR1 and CDR2 sequences are SGHVS and FQNEAQ. J lost 6 bases, V lost 5 bases, and 11 bases had no gene match. The CDR3 DNA follows: TGTGCCAGCAGCCTGAACAGGGGGCGGGTTGTTCAGCCCCAGCATTTT. Translation gives CASSLNRGRVVQPQHF. Using reference TRBV7-8 and TRBJ1-5 for the parts outside the CDR3, the full variable domain is GAGVSQSPRYKVAKRGQDVALRCDPISGHVSLFWYQQALGQGPEFLTYFQNEAQLDKSGLPSDRFFAERPEGSVSTLKIQRTQQEDSAVYLCASSLNRGRVVQPQHFGDGTRLSIL.

The chain links TRBV5-1 to TRBJ2-1; D gene uncertain. Trimming removed 0 bases at V and 9 bases at J, with 10 bases between. The CDR3 totals 13 residues. From germline, CDR1 is SGHRS and CDR2 YFSETQ. CDR3 DNA sequence: TGCGCCAGCAGCTTGGATAACGTGGCTGAGCAGTTCTTC. This encodes CASSLDNVAEQFF.

This clonotype was observed many times. The chain recombines TRBV29-1 with TRBJ2-1; tentatively, D is TRBD2 (6 bases). CDR1 is SQVTM and CDR2 is ANQGSEA in the germline V gene. CDR3 length equals 13 residues. V dropped 6 bases and J dropped 0 bases, with 9 bases sitting between them. The CDR3 DNA is TGCAGCGTCGTAGCGGACTCCTACAATGAGCAGTTCTTC. Translated, it gives CSVVADSYNEQFF.

In its sample, this clonotype was seen a few times. The chain carries TRBV11-3 and TRBJ2-2; no firm D call. Trimming pared 3 bases from V and 1 base from J, leaving 6 bases between. The germline gives CDR1 SGHNT, CDR2 YENEEA. The CDR3 has 14 residues. Here the CDR3 DNA reads TGTGCCAGCAGCTTCGAGCGGAACACCGGGGAGCTGTTTTTT. Encoded protein: CASSFERNTGELFF.

This clonotype occurred many times. The J gene is TRBJ2-3, the V gene TRBV4-1; D unclear. Germline V gives CDR1 MGHRA, CDR2 YSYEKL. Between the trimmed V and J ends, which lost 0 bases and 0 bases, there was a span of 7 bases. The CDR3 contains 15 residues. CDR3 DNA: TGCGCCAGCAGCCAAGAAGGGCCTAGCACAGATACGCAGTATTTT. Amino acid sequence: CASSQEGPSTDTQYF.

The chain is built from TRBV6-5 and TRBJ1-2; D remains ambiguous. Germline V gene sequence: CDR1 MNHEY, CDR2 SVGAGI. CDR3 length: 13 residues. Trimming took off 2 bases at V and 2 bases at J, with 6 bases between the two ends. CDR3 sequence: CASSYGPNYGYTF. CDR3 DNA: TGTGCCAGCAGTTACGGGCCAAACTATGGCTACACCTTC.

The V call is TRBV5-6, the J call TRBJ2-7; 9 bases match TRBD1. The germline V gene encodes CDR1 SGHDT and CDR2 YYEEEE. The ends lost 2 bases at V and 4 bases at J; junction bases unmatched: 10. The CDR3 is made up of 16 amino acids. CDR3: CASSFSAGDRVYEQYF. The DNA for the CDR3 is TGTGCCAGCAGCTTCTCTGCTGGGGACAGGGTGTACGAGCAGTACTTC. Using reference TRBV5-6 and TRBJ2-7 for the parts outside the CDR3, the full variable domain is DAGVTQSPTHLIKTRGQQVTLRCSPKSGHDTVSWYQQALGQGPQFIFQYYEEEERQRGNFPDRFSGHQFPNYSSELNVNALLLGDSALYLCASSFSAGDRVYEQYFGPGTRLTVT.

This clonotype was recorded a few times. This chain joins TRBV20-1 and TRBJ2-1; no clear D. V was clipped by 3 bases and J by 4 bases, with 7 bases between them. CDR1 is DFQATT, CDR2 SNEGSKA, per germline (reference sequence). The CDR3 sequence is 12 residues long. In DNA, the CDR3 is TGCAGTGCTAGCGACGGATACAATGAGCAGTTCTTC. Translated: CSASDGYNEQFF.

This clonotype was detected a few times. The CDR3 region has the DNA TGTGCCACCAGTGACGGACGACAGAGCTCTGGGGCCAACGTCCTGACTTTC. It is translated as CATSDGRQSSGANVLTF. The J gene is TRBJ2-6, the V gene TRBV24-1; a possible D gene is TRBD1 (5 bases). The V gene lost 4 bases and the J gene lost 0 bases, with 12 bases spanning the gap. This CDR3 has 17 amino acids. Germline V gene sequence: CDR1 KGHDR, CDR2 SFDVKD.

This chain uses TRBV27 with TRBJ1-2; 7 bases agree with TRBD1. CDR3 length equals 14 residues. The germline CDR1 and CDR2 sequences are MNHEY and SMNVEV (reference sequence). V lost 3 bases to trimming and J lost 5 bases; unmatched junction nucleotides: 6. The CDR3: CASSLERGLYGYTF. Here the CDR3 DNA reads TGTGCCAGCAGTTTGGAAAGGGGGCTTTATGGCTACACCTTC.

The chain carries TRBV2 and TRBJ1-5; D not resolved. V dropped 4 bases and J dropped 7 bases, with 8 bases sitting between them. The CDR3 spans 12 residues. The germline V gene has CDR1 SNHLY and CDR2 FYNNEI. CDR3: CASSVTEQPQHF. As DNA, the CDR3 is TGTGCCAGCAGTGTTACAGAGCAGCCCCAGCATTTT.

The gene calls are TRBV20-1 and TRBJ1-5, with D possibly matching TRBD1 (5 bases). This CDR3 is built from 15 residues. With 6 bases removed from V and 10 bases from J, the gap between germline ends came to 25 bases. Germline V gives CDR1 DFQATT, CDR2 SNEGSKA (reference sequence). The CDR3 nucleotides are TGCAGTGCAAGCCCGGGACGGATTACGGGAATCCCCCAGCATTTT. Protein: CSASPGRITGIPQHF.

The gene calls are TRBV12-3 or TRBV12-4 and TRBJ2-3, with D perhaps matching TRBD1 or TRBD2 (5 bases each). CDR3 length equals 14 residues. V lost 3 bases to trimming and J lost 5 bases, with 12 bases between them. CDR3 loop: CASSFFQRGDTQYF. CDR3 nucleotides: TGTGCCAGCAGTTTTTTCCAGAGGGGAGATACGCAGTATTTT.